The rows below give T cell receptor beta chains drawn from one sample of a study of T cells in Graves' hyperthyroidism and ophthalmopathy. TCRdb re-called the multiplex PCR reads through MiXCR, storing one row per CDR3 protein. Of 550,000 to 650,000 distinct CDR3 sequences listed, approximately 13% are singletons. The sequenced sample consisted of blood. The receptors were sampled from a young woman with Graves' hyperthyroidism that later progressed to Graves' ophthalmopathy. Each CDR3 is given with its conserved first and last residue. Each record gives: clone size, D gene, J gene, V gene, CDR3 DNA, CDR3 protein. D genes are given only for firm matches. Size is stated for part of the rows, as once, few or many counts, or as a class when the clone is expanded.

abundance: -
d_gene: -
j_gene: TRBJ2-6
v_gene: TRBV4-1
CDR3nt: TGCGCCAGCAGCCCGCCCCACACAGTGCCTGGGGCCAACGTCCTGACTTTC
CDR3aa: CASSPPHTVPGANVLTF

abundance: -
d_gene: TRBD1
j_gene: TRBJ2-7
v_gene: TRBV19
CDR3nt: TGTGCCAGCGGGACAGGCTTATACTACGAGCAGTACTTC
CDR3aa: CASGTGLYYEQYF

abundance: few
d_gene: -
j_gene: TRBJ2-7
v_gene: TRBV6-1
CDR3nt: TGTGCCAGCAGTTTCCGCGCGGGCAACGAGCAGTACTTC
CDR3aa: CASSFRAGNEQYF

abundance: many
d_gene: -
j_gene: TRBJ1-1
v_gene: TRBV7-2
CDR3nt: TGTGCCAGCAACCAATTCGGGGGTGACACTGAAGCTTTCTTT
CDR3aa: CASNQFGGDTEAFF

abundance: many
d_gene: TRBD2
j_gene: TRBJ2-3
v_gene: TRBV3-1
CDR3nt: TGTGCCAGCAGCCAAGTGGGAGGGGGCACAGATACGCAGTATTTT
CDR3aa: CASSQVGGGTDTQYF

abundance: many
d_gene: -
j_gene: TRBJ1-4
v_gene: TRBV20-1
CDR3nt: TGCAGTGCAGACAAGGGCGGCGCTAATGAAAAACTGTTTTTT
CDR3aa: CSADKGGANEKLFF

abundance: few
d_gene: TRBD1
j_gene: TRBJ2-2
v_gene: TRBV9
CDR3nt: TGTGCCAGCAGCGTACCACCGGGACAGCCGAACACCGGGGAGCTGTTTTTT
CDR3aa: CASSVPPGQPNTGELFF

abundance: -
d_gene: -
j_gene: TRBJ1-1
v_gene: TRBV28
CDR3nt: TGTGCCAGCAGCCTCCCAACTGGTGAAGCTTTCTTT
CDR3aa: CASSLPTGEAFF

abundance: many
d_gene: TRBD1
j_gene: TRBJ1-1
v_gene: TRBV28
CDR3nt: TGTGCCAGCAGTACCCCGGGACAGGTGGTGTGGGGAGCTTTCTTT
CDR3aa: CASSTPGQVVWGAFF

abundance: many
d_gene: TRBD1
j_gene: TRBJ2-3
v_gene: TRBV30
CDR3nt: TGTGCCTGGAGCCCTGGGACAGGGGGCTGGGCAGATACGCAGTATTTT
CDR3aa: CAWSPGTGGWADTQYF

abundance: many
d_gene: -
j_gene: TRBJ1-5
v_gene: TRBV12-3/TRBV12-4
CDR3nt: TGTGCCAGCAGCTTGACAGGTTGGGGGGAGCCCCAGCATTTT
CDR3aa: CASSLTGWGEPQHF

abundance: -
d_gene: -
j_gene: TRBJ2-5
v_gene: TRBV2
CDR3nt: TGTGCCGGTTTGGGGTGGGGGGACCAAGAGACCCAGTACTTC
CDR3aa: CAGLGWGDQETQYF

abundance: -
d_gene: TRBD1
j_gene: TRBJ2-7
v_gene: TRBV6-2/TRBV6-3
CDR3nt: TGTGCCAGCAGGAGACTCGGGACAGGGTCCTACGAGCAGTACTTC
CDR3aa: CASRRLGTGSYEQYF

abundance: many
d_gene: TRBD1
j_gene: TRBJ2-7
v_gene: TRBV28
CDR3nt: TGTGCCAGCAGTACACCCGGGACAGGAGCCTTCGAGCAGTACTTC
CDR3aa: CASSTPGTGAFEQYF

abundance: many
d_gene: -
j_gene: TRBJ1-1
v_gene: TRBV12-3/TRBV12-4
CDR3nt: TGTGCCACCGACCTTGAGGGCGAAGGCACTGAAGCTTTCTTT
CDR3aa: CATDLEGEGTEAFF

abundance: -
d_gene: -
j_gene: TRBJ2-5
v_gene: TRBV3-1
CDR3nt: TGTGCCAGCAGCCAAAATCTCAGGTGGCGAGAGACCCAGTACTTC
CDR3aa: CASSQNLRWRETQYF

abundance: many
d_gene: -
j_gene: TRBJ1-6
v_gene: TRBV5-1
CDR3nt: TGCGCCAGCAGCTTGACAGGGTATAATTCACCCCTCCACTTT
CDR3aa: CASSLTGYNSPLHF

abundance: -
d_gene: TRBD1
j_gene: TRBJ1-5
v_gene: TRBV5-1
CDR3nt: TGCGCCAGCAGCGTAGACCCAGGGGGCCGTGGTCAGCCCCAGCATTTT
CDR3aa: CASSVDPGGRGQPQHF

abundance: many
d_gene: -
j_gene: TRBJ1-1
v_gene: TRBV28
CDR3nt: TGTGCCAGCAGTTTATCAAGGGAGAACACTGAAGCTTTCTTT
CDR3aa: CASSLSRENTEAFF

abundance: -
d_gene: -
j_gene: TRBJ1-2
v_gene: TRBV20-1
CDR3nt: TGCAGTGCTAGGTTAGGCTCTCCTGATGGCTACACCTTC
CDR3aa: CSARLGSPDGYTF

abundance: many
d_gene: -
j_gene: TRBJ1-4
v_gene: TRBV30
CDR3nt: TGTGCCTGGAGTCAGCGCCGTGAAAAACTGTTTTTT
CDR3aa: CAWSQRREKLFF

abundance: few
d_gene: -
j_gene: TRBJ1-4
v_gene: TRBV2
CDR3nt: TGTGCCAGCAGTCCAACCCCATTTCAGGGTGCTGAAAAACTGTTTTTT
CDR3aa: CASSPTPFQGAEKLFF

abundance: -
d_gene: TRBD2
j_gene: TRBJ2-2
v_gene: TRBV20-1
CDR3nt: TGCAGTGCTAGGATCCTAGCGGGAGCGGGGCCTACCGGGGAGCTGTTTTTT
CDR3aa: CSARILAGAGPTGELFF

abundance: -
d_gene: TRBD1
j_gene: TRBJ2-7
v_gene: TRBV29-1
CDR3nt: TGCAGCGCCAGGACAGGGCTTAGCTCCTACGAGCAGTACTTC
CDR3aa: CSARTGLSSYEQYF

abundance: many
d_gene: -
j_gene: TRBJ1-1
v_gene: TRBV5-1
CDR3nt: TGCGCCAGCAGCTGGGGAGGATTAAACACTGAAGCTTTCTTT
CDR3aa: CASSWGGLNTEAFF

abundance: -
d_gene: -
j_gene: TRBJ2-3
v_gene: TRBV6-5
CDR3nt: TGTGCCAGCAGTTACGGCGCTATGGCGGATACGCAGTATTTT
CDR3aa: CASSYGAMADTQYF

abundance: -
d_gene: TRBD1
j_gene: TRBJ1-4
v_gene: TRBV6-1
CDR3nt: TGTGCCAGCAAGTTGGACAGGGCTAATGAAAAACTGTTTTTT
CDR3aa: CASKLDRANEKLFF

abundance: many
d_gene: -
j_gene: TRBJ2-7
v_gene: TRBV11-2
CDR3nt: TGTGCCAGCAGCTTAGATAAGCAGTACTTC
CDR3aa: CASSLDKQYF

abundance: many
d_gene: -
j_gene: TRBJ2-7
v_gene: TRBV6-1
CDR3nt: TGTGCCAGCAGTGAAGCTCATGGGCCATCCTACGAGCAGTACTTC
CDR3aa: CASSEAHGPSYEQYF

abundance: few
d_gene: TRBD1
j_gene: TRBJ1-2
v_gene: TRBV30
CDR3nt: TGTGCCTGGTCCCCGGGACAGATTAACTATGGCTACACCTTC
CDR3aa: CAWSPGQINYGYTF

abundance: many
d_gene: TRBD2
j_gene: TRBJ2-7
v_gene: TRBV27
CDR3nt: TGTGCCAGCAGTTTATTAACTAGCGGGAAAAACGAGCAGTACTTC
CDR3aa: CASSLLTSGKNEQYF

abundance: few
d_gene: TRBD1
j_gene: TRBJ1-1
v_gene: TRBV7-9
CDR3nt: TGTGCCAGCAGCTTATTTCAGGGGGCGGGGAACACTGAAGCTTTCTTT
CDR3aa: CASSLFQGAGNTEAFF